The TCR beta chain under discussion was sequenced for a study of T cell clones after liver transplantation. For the study at large: Standard immunosuppression, with no induction, continued until 12-24 months after transplant. General study results and limits: Conclusions were preliminary, with small, heterogeneous patient groups. A larger donor-reactive than third-party decline suggested partial antigen-specific deletion.

Profiled with immunoSEQ multiplex PCR; TCRdb holds only in-frame clones, not every one. The table has approximately 100,000 clones, 82% seen once. Remarks on this clone: Its antigen remains unidentified. This specimen includes other DNA sequences encoding the same CDR3.

CDR3 length: 17 residues. The V gene end was trimmed by 1 base and the J gene end by 0 bases; junction bases not matched to a gene: 3. The germline CDR1 and CDR2 sequences are KGHSH and LQKENI. Unstimulated PBMCs were sorted into CD3+CD4+ and CD3+CD8+ populations. The material was CD4+ T cells from blood, obtained before liver transplant. The source of this sequence is a human donor who received a liver transplant. The rearrangement links TRBV18 to TRBJ2-1; 10 positions match TRBD2. CDR3 loop: CASSPLAGGPSYNEQFF. In DNA, the CDR3 is TGTGCCAGCTCACCACTAGCGGGAGGACCCTCCTACAATGAGCAGTTCTTC.